The clone carrying this TCR beta chain was seen a handful of times. No antigen is known for it. Germline V gene sequence: CDR1 SGHDT, CDR2 YYEEEE. The CDR3 runs 15 residues. Trimming took off 2 bases at V and 4 bases at J, with 13 bases between the two ends. These data are taken from a study of CD8 T cells in ankylosing spondylitis. Quantitative 5'-RACE was performed with molecular barcodes, and it yielded the TCR beta libraries. TCRdb ran MiXCR on the 5' RACE reads and lists one entry per CDR3 protein. In the table there are approximately 400,000 distinct CDR3 sequences, under 20% of which are singletons. Study-wide results and caveats: The authors found the disease-linked clones to be CD8+ and relatively rare in peripheral blood. The study identified a TCR beta motif of fewer than 10 highly homologous variants that appeared characteristic of ankylosing spondylitis blood. Reportedly, matched ankylosing spondylitis synovial fluid was significantly enriched for disease-linked clones. A subset of motif variants has previously been described in the synovial fluid and blood of reactive arthritis.

The source material was blood, either unsorted or a sorted T cell fraction (not recorded which). The V gene is TRBV5-6, the J gene TRBJ1-5, with unresolved D. The TCR was taken from a male donor with ankylosing spondylitis. The CDR3 nucleotides are TGTGCCAGCAGCTTCTCTCCTCGGACGAATCAGCCCCAGCATTTT. Encoded protein: CASSFSPRTNQPQHF.